These 15 T cell receptor beta chains were all obtained from the same sample, sequenced in a study of blood T cell repertoires in COVID-19. Sequencing used immunoSEQ multiplex PCR; TCRdb keeps in-frame clones, though not all of them. The data hold 380,000 or so clones, with around 87% observed a single time. The specimen was PBMCs or T cells enriched from blood (not recorded which). The receptors come from a man younger than 40 who had recovered from COVID-19.

The rearrangement uses TRBV5-1 and TRBJ1-4; D unresolved. Germline CDR1 and CDR2: SGHRS and YFSETQ. This CDR3 has 14 amino acids. Trimming shortened V by 2 bases and J by 7 bases, and 12 bases separated the two germline ends. The CDR3 is CASSLTEASEKLFF. The CDR3 DNA sequence: TGCGCCAGCAGCTTAACGGAGGCGAGTGAAAAACTGTTTTTT. Full variable domain (missing parts from reference TRBV5-1 and TRBJ1-4): KAGVTQTPRYLIKTRGQQVTLSCSPISGHRSVSWYQQTPGQGLQFLFEYFSETQRNKGNFPGRFSGRQFSNSRSEMNVSTLELGDSALYLCASSLTEASEKLFFGSGTQLSVL.

The V gene is TRBV6-4, the J gene TRBJ2-3; tentative D call: TRBD2 (5 bases). Germline CDR1 MRHNA, CDR2 SNTAGT. The V end lost 0 bases, the J end lost 1 base, and 8 bases lay between the germline ends. The CDR3 is 15 amino acids. CDR3 DNA sequence: TGTGCCAGCAGTGACTCAGGAGCGGGCACAGATACGCAGTATTTT. This sequence encodes CASSDSGAGTDTQYF.

CDR3 nucleotide sequence: TGCGCCAGCAGTCGCAGGGGGCAGGCTTTCTTT. The encoded protein is CASSRRGQAFF. The chain has TRBV10-2 and TRBJ1-1, with 8 bases identical to TRBD1. The CDR3 has 11 residues. Germline V gives CDR1 WSHSY, CDR2 SAAADI. V shed 5 bases and J 11 bases; nucleotides not matched to a gene: 4.

The chain is built from TRBV7-8 and TRBJ2-7, with 8 bases that match TRBD2. The CDR3 has 17 residues. Losses at the gene ends were 1 base for V and 4 bases for J; bases not matched to a gene: 12. Per the germline V gene, CDR1 is SGHVS and CDR2 is FQNEAQ. CDR3 sequence: CASSLGVGVAGKYEQYF. CDR3 in DNA: TGTGCCAGCAGCTTAGGGGTTGGGGTAGCGGGGAAGTACGAGCAGTACTTC.

The chain uses TRBV19 and TRBJ1-6; D ambiguous. Trimming stripped 6 bases from V and 6 bases from J, with 15 bases between. This CDR3 is built from 15 residues. Germline values: CDR1 LNHDA, CDR2 SQIVND (reference sequence). CDR3 DNA: TGTGCCAGTAGCGAGGGAGATAGGATTAATTCACCCCTCCACTTT. It codes for CASSEGDRINSPLHF.

This clone was picked up one time. The genes are TRBV7-2 and TRBJ1-1; D is ambiguous. Trimming cost V 1 base and J 0 bases, with 6 bases left between them. CDR1 is SGHTA and CDR2 is FQGNSA in the germline V gene. This CDR3 contains 14 residues. This CDR3 reads CASSLGGLNTEAFF. CDR3 nucleotide sequence: TGTGCCAGCAGCTTAGGCGGGCTGAACACTGAAGCTTTCTTT.

The chain carries TRBV9 and TRBJ1-4, with 7 bases matching TRBD1. Unmatched junction bases numbered 7, after V lost 5 bases and J lost 6 bases. The CDR3 totals 14 residues. In germline, CDR1 is SGDLS, CDR2 YYNGEE. CDR3 nucleotides: TGTGCCAGCAGTCGAGGGGACAGCTATGAAAAACTGTTTTTT. This sequence encodes CASSRGDSYEKLFF.

This clone was detected a few times. One end of the junction fails to match germline, which may point to a read error. The sample has other DNA sequences that encode this CDR3 too. V and J are TRBV19 and TRBJ1-5, with TRBD1 matching over 8 bases. Germline loops: CDR1 LNHDA, CDR2 SQIVND (reference sequence). The CDR3 has 15 residues. CDR3 in DNA: TGTGCCAGTAGTGTAGACAGGGGTGGGAATCAGCCCCAGCATTTT. As protein: CASSVDRGGNQPQHF.

The chain has TRBV19 and TRBJ2-3, with D possibly TRBD1 on 6 matching bases. The CDR3 spans 15 residues. The germline CDR1 and CDR2 sequences are LNHDA and SQIVND (reference sequence). V lost 10 bases, J lost 0 bases, and 17 bases lay in between. In DNA, the CDR3 is TGTGCCACCGCTAACAGGGTAGCTAGCACAGATACGCAGTATTTT. Its protein product is CATANRVASTDTQYF.

The J gene is TRBJ1-2, the V gene TRBV5-6, with 7 bases lining up with TRBD1. Germline V gene lookup returns CDR1 SGHDT and CDR2 YYEEEE. With 4 bases clipped from V and 8 bases from J, the junction kept 14 bases outside the gene matches. This CDR3 has 15 residues. The CDR3 bases are TGTGCCAGCAGCCCCCGGAAACAGGGGAATTACGGCTACACCTTC. This sequence encodes CASSPRKQGNYGYTF.

This chain connects TRBV4-1 to TRBJ2-1, with 9 bases that match TRBD2. Germline-derived CDR1 and CDR2 are MGHRA and YSYEKL. This CDR3 has 15 residues. V lost 0 bases to trimming and J lost 9 bases; unmatched junction nucleotides: 6. DNA for the CDR3: TGCGCCAGCAGCCAAGAGGCGGGGGGGCGGGGTGAGCAGTTCTTC. This sequence encodes CASSQEAGGRGEQFF.

The chain links TRBV30 to TRBJ1-1; the D gene is possibly TRBD1 (6 bases). Looked up from germline, CDR1 is GTSNPN and CDR2 is SVGIG (reference sequence). V dropped 2 bases and J dropped 9 bases, with 13 bases sitting between them. The CDR3 length is 12 residues. The DNA of the CDR3 is TGTGCCTGGAGTCTCCGTGGGGACAAAGCTTTCTTT. This sequence encodes CAWSLRGDKAFF.

This chain links TRBV6-5 with TRBJ1-1; TRBD1 is a possible D gene (6 bases). The V gene lost 8 bases and the J gene lost 2 bases, with 12 bases spanning the gap. This CDR3 comprises 13 residues. Germline-derived CDR1 and CDR2 are MNHEY and SVGAGI. CDR3 sequence: CASGGHLNTEAFF. As DNA, the CDR3 is TGTGCCAGCGGGGGACATCTCAACACTGAAGCTTTCTTT.

The V call is TRBV6-5, the J call TRBJ1-2, with D perhaps TRBD1 (5 bases). This CDR3 is built from 14 residues. Germline CDR1 reads MNHEY; CDR2 reads SVGAGI. Trimming took off 4 bases at V and 1 base at J, with 10 bases between the two ends. Here the CDR3 reads CASSSRGHNYGYTF. DNA of the CDR3: TGTGCCAGCAGTTCCCGAGGACATAACTATGGCTACACCTTC.

The rearrangement uses TRBV29-1 and TRBJ1-2, with TRBD1 identical over 9 bases. The CDR3 sequence is 13 residues long. Germline V gene sequence: CDR1 SQVTM, CDR2 ANQGSEA. With 7 bases clipped from V and 4 bases from J, the junction kept 7 bases outside the gene matches. The DNA of the CDR3 is TGCAGCGGGGGAACAGGGGGCAGCTATGGCTACACCTTC. Translating it yields CSGGTGGSYGYTF.